The source of this T cell receptor (beta chain) is a study of cytomegalovirus exposure and HLA in healthy donors. Findings and limits, study-wide: A later analysis linked a missense variant in DCLRE1C to the trimming of TCR beta V and J genes.

As concerns this clone: Its antigen is as yet unknown.

PCR was performed using 60 Vbeta and 13 Jbeta primers. Produced via immunoSEQ multiplex PCR; TCRdb's table is partial and in-frame only. The sample gives 92,000 or so clones, about two thirds of which show up once; roughly a fifth is in the top ten. Germline CDR1 is MGHDK and CDR2 is SYGVNS. The CDR3 length is 16 residues. The J segment lost 6 bases and the V segment lost 5 bases, leaving 13 bases of the junction unmatched. The sequence came from a woman in her fifties or sixties in good health and CMV-seropositive. Sequences were obtained from PBMCs. The chain joins TRBV25-1 to TRBJ2-3; 8 bases are a match to TRBD2. Here the CDR3 reads CASSKGAGGPVDTQYF. The DNA for the CDR3 is TGTGCCAGCAGTAAGGGTGCGGGGGGTCCCGTGGATACGCAGTATTTT.